A single sample gave rise to the 12 T cell receptor beta chains below, sequenced in a study of blood T cell repertoires in COVID-19. Generated by immunoSEQ multiplex PCR, the TCRdb table keeps only in-frame clones and is missing some. The sample yields over 40,000 clones, just over 85% seen once. Sequencing was done on a sample of peripheral blood. The receptor set was obtained from a man older than 75 with active COVID-19.

J is TRBJ2-5 and V is TRBV5-6; 9 bases align to TRBD2. The length of the CDR3 is 17 residues. With 5 bases clipped from V and 2 bases from J, the junction kept 13 bases outside the gene matches. CDR1 SGHDT and CDR2 YYEEEE come from the germline V gene. The CDR3 sequence is CASRETLLAGRQETQYF. CDR3 in DNA: TGTGCCAGCAGAGAAACCCTCCTAGCGGGAAGACAAGAGACCCAGTACTTC.

This clone has a single count. The chain has TRBV18 and TRBJ2-5; TRBD1 is a possible D gene (6 bases). From germline, CDR1 is KGHSH and CDR2 LQKENI. The V gene lost 4 bases and the J gene lost 3 bases, with 12 bases spanning the gap. CDR3 size: 14 residues. The CDR3 nucleotides read TGTGCCAGCTCACTACAGGGTAGGGAAGAGACCCAGTACTTC. This gives the protein CASSLQGREETQYF.

The rearrangement uses TRBV27 and TRBJ2-7, with 7 bases aligning to TRBD1. CDR1 MNHEY and CDR2 SMNVEV come from the germline V gene (reference sequence). V dropped 5 bases and J dropped 4; count of bases not matched to a gene: 11. The CDR3 contains 15 residues. Here the CDR3 reads CASSDKTGFGYEQYF. The CDR3 region has the DNA TGTGCCAGCAGTGATAAGACAGGGTTTGGGTACGAGCAGTACTTC.

The V gene is TRBV6-4, the J gene TRBJ2-7; a weak D match, TRBD2 (6 bases). The CDR3 covers 13 residues. V was trimmed by 10 bases and J by 3 bases, leaving 16 bases between them. Germline V gives CDR1 MRHNA, CDR2 SNTAGT. This CDR3 is CATNKTGSYEQYF. The CDR3 coding sequence is TGTGCCACCAATAAAACCGGGAGCTACGAGCAGTACTTC.

This clone appeared a few times. This sequence joins TRBV7-9 and TRBJ1-4; no definite D call. Looked up from germline, CDR1 is SEHNR and CDR2 is FQNEAQ (reference sequence). CDR3 length equals 14 residues. The germline V and J ends were trimmed by 5 bases and 8 bases, with 15 bases remaining between them. CDR3 region: CASSPLGFGEKLFF. The CDR3 nucleotides are TGTGCCAGCAGCCCACTGGGTTTCGGGGAAAAACTGTTTTTT.

This chain links TRBV4-2 with TRBJ2-2; 7 bases fit TRBD2. V was pared by 0 bases and J by 8 bases, with 6 bases of the junction left unmatched. This CDR3 has 15 amino acids. Germline V gives CDR1 LGHNA, CDR2 YNFKEQ. The CDR3 is CASSQDGARGGELFF. DNA of the CDR3: TGTGCCAGCAGCCAAGACGGGGCGCGGGGGGGGGAGCTGTTTTTT.

This clone has only a few counts. The gene calls are TRBV5-6 and TRBJ1-6; TRBD1 matches at 9 bases. The V and J ends lost 3 bases and 9 bases, in that order; junction bases with no gene match: 10. The CDR3 is 16 residues long. Germline loops: CDR1 SGHDT, CDR2 YYEEEE. The CDR3 sequence: CASSWGPGQGSSPLHF. CDR3 DNA: TGTGCCAGCAGCTGGGGCCCAGGACAGGGGAGTTCACCCCTCCACTTT.

The J gene is TRBJ1-2, the V gene TRBV7-2; 11 bases are shared with TRBD1. The germline CDR1 and CDR2 sequences are SGHTA and FQGNSA. With 5 bases clipped from V and 4 bases from J, the junction kept 3 bases outside the gene matches. CDR3 length: 14 amino acids. The CDR3 region has the DNA TGTGCCAGCAGCCAGGACAGGGGGCCCTATGGCTACACCTTC. It specifies CASSQDRGPYGYTF.

DNA of the CDR3: TGTGCCAGCAGCCCCCCCTCGGGGGGAGGGCCGAGGGACGAGCAGTACTTC. It encodes CASSPPSGGGPRDEQYF. The rearrangement links TRBV28 to TRBJ2-7; 7 bases agree with TRBD2. The germline gives CDR1 MDHEN, CDR2 SYDVKM. V lost 6 bases to trimming and J lost 5 bases; unmatched junction nucleotides: 19. The CDR3 extends over 17 amino acids.

This chain uses TRBV18 with TRBJ1-4, with TRBD1 matching over 9 bases. CDR1 and CDR2 from the germline V gene are KGHSH and LQKENI. Trimming took 6 bases from V and 5 from J; bases not matched to a gene: 7. This CDR3 is 15 amino acids long. The CDR3 DNA is TGTGCCAGCTCTCCCGGGACAGGGCTAAATGAAAAACTGTTTTTT. This gives the protein CASSPGTGLNEKLFF.

The rearrangement uses TRBV6-2 or TRBV6-3 and TRBJ2-1; possible D gene TRBD2, 6 bases. The CDR3 is 13 residues long. Trimming cost V 5 bases and J 12 bases, with 17 bases left between them. Germline CDR1 is MNHEY and CDR2 is SVGEGT. This chain's CDR3 is CASSHSGGMVQFF. CDR3 DNA sequence: TGTGCCAGCAGTCATTCTGGAGGGATGGTGCAGTTCTTC.

The chain is built from TRBV9 and TRBJ1-1; D might be TRBD1 (5 bases). The germline V and J ends were trimmed by 0 bases and 4 bases, with 13 bases remaining between them. The CDR3 is 15 residues long. The germline gives CDR1 SGDLS, CDR2 YYNGEE. The CDR3 here is CASSVGFGAGTEAFF. CDR3 nucleotide sequence: TGTGCCAGCAGCGTAGGATTTGGGGCAGGCACTGAAGCTTTCTTT.